These T cell receptor beta chains were read from a single sample in a study of identifying expanded T cells in peripheral blood. Clones were sequenced by immunoSEQ multiplex PCR, and TCRdb holds only the in-frame ones, with some missing. The sample gives 100,000 to 150,000 clones, 80% to 90% of which show up once; approximately 8.9% is in the top ten. The sequenced material came from blood. The receptors shown here come from a person between 18 and 75 years old in good health. The CDR3 runs from the conserved cysteine through the conserved F or W. Fields, in order: J gene, D gene, clone size, V gene, CDR3 protein, CDR3 DNA. The D gene is left open where the match is weak. Not every row has a clone size; where given, it reads once, few, many or a size class.

>TRBJ1-1|NA|NA|TRBV21-1
CASYLAGPEAFF
TGTGCCAGCTATCTCGCGGGGCCTGAAGCTTTCTTT
>TRBJ2-5|NA|NA|TRBV14
CASSQTGAGNQETQYF
TGTGCCAGCAGCCAAACTGGGGCCGGGAACCAAGAGACCCAGTACTTC
>TRBJ1-2|NA|NA|TRBV7-2
CASSPDPGGYTF
TGTGCCAGCAGCCCCGATCCGGGGGGCTACACCTTC
>TRBJ1-4|NA|NA|TRBV9
CASTRAHADEKLFF
TGTGCCAGCACCAGGGCCCATGCCGATGAAAAACTGTTTTTT
>TRBJ1-5|NA|NA|TRBV7-2
CASSSRPMVGNQPQHF
TGTGCCAGCAGCTCCCGACCGATGGTTGGCAATCAGCCCCAGCATTTT
>TRBJ1-2|NA|NA|TRBV5-4
CASKWGTNYGYTF
TGTGCCAGCAAATGGGGAACTAACTATGGCTACACCTTC
>TRBJ1-5|NA|NA|TRBV4-2
CASSQDYSPSNQPQHF
TGTGCCAGCAGCCAAGATTACAGCCCTAGCAATCAGCCCCAGCATTTT
>TRBJ1-2|NA|NA|TRBV28
CASMGGTGQYYGYTF
TGTGCCAGCATGGGAGGTACCGGACAGTACTATGGCTACACCTTC
>TRBJ2-1|TRBD2|NA|TRBV9
CASSPWGLAGDYEQFF
TGTGCCAGCAGCCCTTGGGGACTAGCGGGAGACTATGAGCAGTTCTTC
>TRBJ2-1|NA|NA|TRBV5-1
CASYFRSPNEQFF
TGCGCCAGTTATTTCCGATCCCCCAATGAGCAGTTCTTC
>TRBJ2-5|NA|NA|TRBV4-3
CASSQSLPPGTQYF
TGCGCCAGCAGCCAGTCACTACCGCCGGGGACCCAGTACTTC
>TRBJ2-2|TRBD1|NA|TRBV7-8
CASSGQESAGELFF
TGTGCCAGCAGCGGACAGGAGTCGGCCGGGGAGCTGTTTTTT
>TRBJ1-3|TRBD1|NA|TRBV30
CAWRTQGTGNTIYF
TGTGCCTGGAGGACACAGGGGACAGGAAACACCATATATTTT
>TRBJ2-3|NA|NA|TRBV6-4
CASSEGAWGTDTQYF
TGTGCCAGCAGTGAGGGGGCTTGGGGCACAGATACGCAGTATTTT
>TRBJ2-3|NA|NA|TRBV2
CASVTGPRADTQYF
TGTGCCAGCGTAACCGGACCGAGGGCAGATACGCAGTATTTT
>TRBJ2-1|TRBD2|NA|TRBV11-3
CASSGREGGYNEQFF
TGTGCCAGCAGCGGGCGGGAGGGGGGTTACAATGAGCAGTTCTTC
>TRBJ2-3|NA|NA|TRBV5-1
CASSLGASDTDTQYF
TGCGCCAGCAGCTTGGGGGCTAGCGACACAGATACGCAGTATTTT
>TRBJ1-4|NA|NA|TRBV28
CASSFEGGRSEKLFF
TGTGCCAGCAGTTTCGAGGGGGGTAGGAGTGAAAAACTGTTTTTT
>TRBJ2-7|NA|NA|TRBV28
CASRSDLYEQYF
TGTGCCAGCAGATCGGACCTCTACGAGCAGTACTTC
>TRBJ2-1|NA|NA|TRBV11-2
CASSLATINNEQFF
TGTGCCAGCAGCTTAGCGACCATAAACAATGAGCAGTTCTTC
>TRBJ1-5|TRBD1|NA|TRBV6-6
CASEGQGGGSNQPQHF
TGTGCCAGCGAGGGACAGGGGGGTGGTAGCAATCAGCCCCAGCATTTT
>TRBJ2-1|NA|NA|TRBV7-4
CARGTPIDEQFF
TGTGCCAGGGGGACTCCGATCGATGAGCAGTTCTTC
>TRBJ2-3|NA|NA|TRBV10-1
CASSESLGTASTDTQYF
TGCGCCAGCAGTGAGTCCCTAGGGACCGCTAGCACAGATACGCAGTATTTT
>TRBJ1-2|TRBD1|NA|TRBV2
CASITDRDYGYTF
TGTGCCAGCATCACAGACAGGGACTATGGCTACACCTTC
>TRBJ2-7|TRBD2|NA|TRBV7-6
CASSPLAGASYEQYF
TGTGCCAGCAGCCCACTAGCGGGGGCTTCCTACGAGCAGTACTTC
>TRBJ2-1|TRBD1|NA|TRBV10-3
CAISPQGQGRNEQFF
TGTGCCATCAGTCCCCAGGGACAGGGTCGCAATGAGCAGTTCTTC
>TRBJ2-2|NA|NA|TRBV7-2
CASTRDRNTGELFF
TGTGCCAGCACCCGGGATCGGAACACCGGGGAGCTGTTTTTT
>TRBJ1-5|NA|NA|TRBV27
CASSSGTTAYNQPQHF
TGTGCCAGCAGTTCGGGGACAACGGCCTACAATCAGCCCCAGCATTTT
>TRBJ2-4|TRBD2|NA|TRBV5-1
CASSLSIGLAENIQYF
TGCGCCAGCAGCTTGTCCATTGGACTAGCGGAAAACATTCAGTACTTC
>TRBJ2-7|NA|NA|TRBV21-1
CASRPGVGQGQSSGSNEQYF
TGTGCCAGCAGGCCTGGCGTAGGACAGGGGCAGTCTAGCGGGAGTAACGAGCAGTACTTC
>TRBJ1-2|NA|few|TRBV30
CAWSAQVGYGYTF
TGTGCCTGGAGTGCTCAGGTTGGGTATGGCTACACCTTC
>TRBJ1-6|NA|NA|TRBV6-5
CASSSRGYNSPLHF
TGTGCCAGCAGTAGTCGGGGCTATAATTCACCCCTCCACTTT
>TRBJ2-1|TRBD2|NA|TRBV7-9
CASLTSGGRNEQFF
TGTGCCAGCCTAACTAGCGGGGGCCGAAATGAGCAGTTCTTC
>TRBJ1-1|TRBD1|once|TRBV30
CAWSGQGITKALNTEAFF
TGTGCCTGGAGTGGACAGGGGATTACTAAGGCCCTAAACACTGAAGCTTTCTTT
>TRBJ2-1|NA|NA|TRBV6-5
CASSYEGGPFNEQFF
TGTGCCAGCAGTTACGAGGGGGGTCCTTTCAATGAGCAGTTCTTC
>TRBJ2-6|NA|once|TRBV6-1
CASSVGSGANVLTF
TGTGCCAGCAGTGTCGGCTCTGGGGCCAACGTCCTGACTTTC
>TRBJ1-4|NA|NA|TRBV6-6
CASILHAGGEKLFF
TGTGCCAGCATCCTCCACGCGGGTGGTGAAAAACTGTTTTTT
>TRBJ2-1|TRBD2|NA|TRBV10-3
CAISDPGTRGYNEQFF
TGTGCCATCAGTGACCCCGGGACTAGAGGCTACAATGAGCAGTTCTTC
>TRBJ2-7|NA|NA|TRBV28
CASRPDRYEQYF
TGTGCCAGCAGACCTGATAGATACGAGCAGTACTTC
>TRBJ1-4|NA|once|TRBV28
CASSLRSEKLFF
TGTGCCAGCAGTTTAAGGTCTGAAAAACTGTTTTTT
>TRBJ2-7|NA|NA|TRBV2
CASWGEKEQYF
TGTGCCAGCTGGGGGGAGAAAGAGCAGTACTTC
>TRBJ1-1|NA|NA|TRBV11-2
CASSILTVGEAFF
TGTGCCAGCAGCATCCTGACAGTCGGTGAAGCTTTCTTT
>TRBJ2-7|NA|NA|TRBV7-9
CASSLDANGEQYF
TGTGCCAGCAGCTTAGACGCTAATGGCGAGCAGTACTTC
>TRBJ2-1|TRBD2|NA|TRBV7-3
CASSFSPGLGNEQFF
TGTGCCAGCAGCTTCTCTCCGGGACTAGGAAATGAGCAGTTCTTC
>TRBJ2-7|NA|NA|TRBV28
CASASAEGGSYEQYF
TGTGCCAGCGCATCAGCGGAGGGGGGATCCTACGAGCAGTACTTC
>TRBJ2-6|NA|NA|TRBV7-3
CASSQSSGANVLTF
TGTGCCAGCAGCCAGAGCTCTGGGGCCAACGTCCTGACTTTC